This T cell receptor beta chain is from a study of cytomegalovirus exposure and HLA in healthy donors. For the study at large: A subsequent analysis reported that the roughly 120 validation repertoires were produced on the same platform that had also been used for the 600 to 700 first-cohort repertoires.

General study points: Cytomegalovirus association was assigned to about 150 TCR beta chains.

On this clone itself: Its antigen is currently unknown.

TCRdb's copy holds only in-frame clones and misses some; the assay was immunoSEQ multiplex PCR. The sample includes around 150,000 clones, roughly nine tenths of them seen just once. V lost 4 bases, J lost 7 bases, and 13 bases lay in between. Germline V gene data show CDR1 as SGHNT and CDR2 as YENEEA. CDR3 length: 14 amino acids. V gene TRBV11-3 combines with J gene TRBJ2-2; TRBD2 is a possible D gene (6 bases). This TCR was recovered from a woman aged 18-29 years in good health and CMV-seropositive. Sequencing was done on a sample of PBMCs. This CDR3 is CASSSDYVLGELFF. As DNA, the CDR3 is TGTGCCAGCAGCTCGGACTATGTTCTCGGGGAGCTGTTTTTT. Full variable domain (rest looked up from reference TRBV11-3 and TRBJ2-2): EAGVVQSPRYKIIEKKQPVAFWCNPISGHNTLYWYLQNLGQGPELLIRYENEEAVDDSQLPKDRFSAERLKGVDSTLKIQPAELGDSAVYLCASSSDYVLGELFFGEGSRLTVL.